The 32 T cell receptor beta chains in this list originate from one sample, sequenced in a study of siplizumab effects on memory and regulatory T cells. Profiling relied on immunoSEQ multiplex PCR, and the TCRdb table lists in-frame clones only, not all of them. The sample holds some 120,000 clones; around 94% are singletons and the top ten take about 1.8%. The sample was non-Treg CD4+ T cells sorted from blood. The receptors were sampled from a human donor in good health.

The CDR3 DNA follows: TGCAGCGTTGCGTCTAGCGGGGCCACAGATACGCAGTATTTT. It encodes CSVASSGATDTQYF. The chain joins TRBV29-1 to TRBJ2-3; 9 bases are a match to TRBD2. Trimming took 4 bases from V and 2 from J; bases not matched to a gene: 4. Germline CDR1 and CDR2: SQVTM and ANQGSEA. There are 14 residues in the CDR3.

V gene TRBV5-1 combines with J gene TRBJ2-7, with 9 nucleotides matching TRBD1. V lost 7 bases, J lost 5 bases, and 13 bases stayed unmatched. From germline, CDR1 is SGHRS and CDR2 YFSETQ. CDR3 length: 15 amino acids. CDR3 bases: TGCGCCAGCTCATCAGCCCGGGACAGGGTCGACGAGCAGTACTTC. It encodes CASSSARDRVDEQYF.

This rearrangement joins TRBV23-1 to TRBJ2-1; 7 nucleotides align to TRBD1. TRBV23-1 is filed as an ORF, its function uncertain. The CDR3 length is 14 residues. The V segment lost 4 bases and the J segment 4 bases; nucleotides outside the gene matches: 4. The CDR3 DNA sequence: TGCGCCAGCAGTCCCAGGGGGTCGTACAATGAGCAGTTCTTC. It encodes CASSPRGSYNEQFF.

This chain uses TRBV6-1 with TRBJ1-1; D remains ambiguous. CDR3 length: 14 amino acids. The V end was cut by 6 bases, the J end by 0 bases, with 11 bases between. Looked up from germline, CDR1 is MNHNS and CDR2 is SASEGT. DNA for the CDR3: TGTGCCAGCAGATCACGGGGTCTGAACACTGAAGCTTTCTTT. It encodes CASRSRGLNTEAFF.

The V call is TRBV7-2, the J call TRBJ2-5; 8 bases map to TRBD2. Losses at the gene ends were 6 bases for V and 5 bases for J; bases not matched to a gene: 14. The CDR3 is made up of 16 amino acids. Germline V gene data show CDR1 as SGHTA and CDR2 as FQGNSA. The CDR3, as DNA: TGTGCCAGCAGACTTATTAGCGGGGATTACTGGGAGACCCAGTACTTC. It translates to CASRLISGDYWETQYF.

The V gene is TRBV30, the J gene TRBJ2-7; no firm D call. Germline lookup yields CDR1 GTSNPN and CDR2 SVGIG (reference sequence). The CDR3 is 11 amino acids. Trimming took off 3 bases at V and 4 bases at J, with 7 bases between the two ends. The CDR3, as DNA: TGTGCCTGGAGCGCGCTTTACGAGCAGTACTTC. Its protein is CAWSALYEQYF.

The V and J genes are TRBV27 and TRBJ2-1, with no clear D. CDR1 and CDR2 (germline): MNHEY, SMNVEV (reference sequence). The CDR3 has 16 amino acids. V lost 2 bases, J lost 0 bases, and 11 bases lay in between. The CDR3 protein is CASSLNPFSSYNEQFF. DNA of the CDR3: TGTGCCAGCAGTTTAAACCCCTTCAGCTCCTACAATGAGCAGTTCTTC.

The CDR3, as DNA: TGTGCCAGCAGTTACTCGGACATGGGGGAGACCCAGTACTTC. It translates to CASSYSDMGETQYF. The genes are TRBV6-6 and TRBJ2-5; possible D gene TRBD1, 5 bases. Trimming stripped 0 bases from V and 5 bases from J, with 10 bases between. Looked up from germline, CDR1 is MNHNY and CDR2 is SVGAGI (reference sequence). The CDR3 is made up of 14 amino acids.

The chain couples TRBV6-5 to TRBJ2-6; the D is unclear. The length of the CDR3 is 14 residues. Germline lookup yields CDR1 MNHEY and CDR2 SVGAGI. Trimming took 7 bases from V and 0 from J, leaving 7 bases between them. The DNA for the CDR3 is TGTGCCAGCAACCGCCGCTCTGGGGCCAACGTCCTGACTTTC. This gives the protein CASNRRSGANVLTF.

The gene calls are TRBV18 and TRBJ2-1; D may match TRBD1 or TRBD2 (6 bases each). The CDR3 totals 13 residues. V was shortened by 1 base and J by 10 bases, with 11 bases between the two germline ends. Germline lookup yields CDR1 KGHSH and CDR2 LQKENI. The DNA for the CDR3 is TGTGCCAGCTCACCACGGGGGGCCGGGGAGCAGTTCTTC. Translation gives CASSPRGAGEQFF. Full variable domain (remainder filled in from reference TRBV18 and TRBJ2-1): NAGVMQNPRHLVRRRGQEARLRCSPMKGHSHVYWYRQLPEEGLKFMVYLQKENIIDESGMPKERFSAEFPKEGPSILRIQQVVRGDSAAYFCASSPRGAGEQFFGPGTRLTVL.

The V and J genes are TRBV27 and TRBJ2-7; maybe TRBD1 (7 bases). V shed 3 bases and J shed 4 bases, with 19 bases lying between them. The germline gives CDR1 MNHEY, CDR2 SMNVEV (reference sequence). This CDR3 is 16 amino acids long. DNA of the CDR3: TGTGCCAGCAGTTTGTATTTGGGACAGCGGGTATACGAGCAGTACTTC. This sequence encodes CASSLYLGQRVYEQYF.

The V gene is TRBV6-1, the J gene TRBJ2-1; 12 nucleotides align to TRBD1. With 11 bases clipped from V and 10 bases from J, the junction kept 12 bases outside the gene matches. The CDR3 loop spans 14 amino acids. The germline V gene encodes CDR1 MNHNS and CDR2 SASEGT. The CDR3 loop is CACSGDRGRGEQFF. The CDR3 DNA reads TGTGCCTGTTCCGGGGACAGGGGGCGCGGGGAGCAGTTCTTC.

This chain uses TRBV2 with TRBJ1-1; D not certain. CDR1 is SNHLY, CDR2 FYNNEI, per germline. The V gene lost 3 bases and the J gene lost 5 bases, with 13 bases spanning the gap. The CDR3 runs to 14 residues. The CDR3, as DNA: TGTGCCAGCAGTGATGGAGGGATGAGGACTGAAGCTTTCTTT. It specifies CASSDGGMRTEAFF.

V is TRBV6-5 and J is TRBJ2-7; no clear D. This CDR3 is built from 16 residues. Trimming pared 3 bases from V and 2 bases from J, leaving 17 bases between. Germline assignment: CDR1 MNHEY and CDR2 SVGAGI. CDR3 nucleotide sequence: TGTGCCAGCAGTTATAACGTGGCGTCCTTCCCCTACGAGCAGTACTTC. Protein product: CASSYNVASFPYEQYF.

For this clone: This sample also contains other DNA sequences that code for the same CDR3. The chain couples TRBV5-1 to TRBJ1-5, with D possibly being TRBD1 (5 bases). The germline V and J ends were trimmed by 0 bases and 1 base, with 8 bases remaining between them. CDR3 size: 15 residues. The germline V gene has CDR1 SGHRS and CDR2 YFSETQ. CDR3 DNA sequence: TGCGCCAGCAGCTTGGAGGGGAACAGCAATCAGCCCCAGCATTTT. It codes for CASSLEGNSNQPQHF.

The V gene is TRBV18, the J gene TRBJ2-7; TRBD1 matches 7 bases. The CDR3 consists of 19 residues. Germline values: CDR1 KGHSH, CDR2 LQKENI. Unmatched junction bases numbered 22, after V lost 6 bases and J lost 2 bases. CDR3 region: CASSGRPDRVIGFTYEQYF. The CDR3 coding sequence is TGTGCCAGCTCGGGAAGGCCCGACAGGGTAATAGGATTCACCTACGAGCAGTACTTC.

This chain uses TRBV5-4 with TRBJ2-5, with 7 bases lining up with TRBD1. Germline lookup yields CDR1 SGHNT and CDR2 YYREEE (reference sequence). The length of the CDR3 is 13 residues. The V and J ends lost 6 bases and 8 bases, in that order; junction bases with no gene match: 10. The CDR3 nucleotides read TGTGCCAGCACTAACCCGGGACAGCCCACCCAGTACTTC. Translating gives CASTNPGQPTQYF.

The chain combines TRBV6-5 with TRBJ1-1; 7 bases line up with TRBD1. This CDR3 contains 15 residues. Germline-derived CDR1 and CDR2 are MNHEY and SVGAGI. V lost 6 bases, J lost 1 base, and 8 bases stayed unmatched. The DNA of the CDR3 is TGTGCCAGCAGGTCCGAAGGGGGCTGGAACACTGAAGCTTTCTTT. This codes for CASRSEGGWNTEAFF.

This clone has only one observation. This chain joins TRBV7-6 and TRBJ2-5, with 15 nucleotides matching TRBD2. J was trimmed by 5 bases and V by 5 bases; bases with no gene match: 9. This CDR3 comprises 17 residues. CDR1 SGHVS and CDR2 FNYEAQ come from the germline V gene. The DNA for the CDR3 is TGTGCCAGCAGCCCGGGACTAGCGGGGGGCCGCCCGGAGACCCAGTACTTC. Protein: CASSPGLAGGRPETQYF.

This chain connects TRBV6-5 to TRBJ2-7; 8 bases fit TRBD1. This CDR3 contains 14 residues. From germline, CDR1 is MNHEY and CDR2 SVGAGI. The V and J ends lost 3 bases and 5 bases, in that order; junction bases with no gene match: 6. CDR3 region: CASSYGDRMNEQYF. In nucleotides, the CDR3 is TGTGCCAGCAGTTATGGGGACAGGATGAACGAGCAGTACTTC.

In its sample, this clone was seen once. This sequence joins TRBV7-9 and TRBJ2-5; D is unresolved. The CDR3 consists of 13 residues. Trimming took 4 bases from V and 5 from J, leaving 11 bases between them. The germline gives CDR1 SEHNR, CDR2 FQNEAQ (reference sequence). This CDR3 reads CASSYGPEETQYF. The CDR3 bases are TGTGCCAGCAGCTATGGCCCAGAGGAGACCCAGTACTTC.

The genes are TRBV27 and TRBJ2-7; D gene ambiguous. Germline lookup yields CDR1 MNHEY and CDR2 SMNVEV (reference sequence). The V gene lost 3 bases and the J gene lost 3 bases, with 24 bases spanning the gap. The CDR3 runs 18 residues. CDR3 sequence: CASSFTPNRHLSDYEQYF. DNA for the CDR3: TGTGCCAGCAGTTTCACCCCCAATAGACACCTTTCCGACTACGAGCAGTACTTC.

The chain has TRBV6-1 and TRBJ2-6, with D possibly being TRBD1 (6 bases). The CDR3 is 14 amino acids. Germline values: CDR1 MNHNS, CDR2 SASEGT. V dropped 6 bases and J dropped 4 bases, with 10 bases sitting between them. The CDR3 bases are TGTGCCAGCAGCACAGGGCCAGGGGCCAACGTCCTGACTTTC. It encodes CASSTGPGANVLTF.

A note on this clone: This same CDR3 is encoded by further DNA sequences in the sample. The chain carries TRBV6-5 and TRBJ2-7, with a possible D match to TRBD1 (5 bases). The CDR3 totals 14 residues. Germline CDR1 and CDR2: MNHEY and SVGAGI. V was trimmed by 2 bases and J by 2 bases, leaving 10 bases between them. CDR3 in amino acids: CASSYSRATYEQYF. CDR3 bases: TGTGCCAGCAGTTACAGCAGGGCAACCTACGAGCAGTACTTC.

The V and J genes are TRBV11-2 and TRBJ1-3; D is ambiguous. CDR3 length: 11 residues. Trimming pared 5 bases from V and 4 bases from J, leaving 3 bases between. CDR1 is SGHAT and CDR2 is FQNNGV in the germline V gene. CDR3 nucleotide sequence: TGTGCCAGCAGCGCCGGAAACACCATATATTTT. Its protein is CASSAGNTIYF.

The chain employs TRBV27 and TRBJ2-1, with D perhaps assigned TRBD1 or TRBD2 (5 bases each). Trimming took off 4 bases at V and 0 bases at J, with 10 bases between the two ends. Germline CDR1 reads MNHEY; CDR2 reads SMNVEV (reference sequence). The length of the CDR3 is 15 residues. The CDR3 spells CASSSGPSSYNEQFF. CDR3 sequence (DNA): TGTGCCAGCAGTTCGGGGCCAAGCTCCTACAATGAGCAGTTCTTC.

This clone was detected only once. The chain employs TRBV28 and TRBJ2-5, with 7 bases identical to TRBD2. CDR1 is MDHEN, CDR2 SYDVKM, per germline. J was trimmed by 0 bases and V by 7 bases; bases with no gene match: 8. CDR3 length equals 15 residues. In DNA form, the CDR3 reads TGTGCCAGCAAAATAGCGGGCCCGTACCAAGAGACCCAGTACTTC. Translating it yields CASKIAGPYQETQYF.

V is TRBV20-1 and J is TRBJ1-1, with D uncertain. V was pared by 1 base and J by 8 bases, with 2 bases between. Germline lookup yields CDR1 DFQATT and CDR2 SNEGSKA (reference sequence). This CDR3 region has 9 residues. The chain's CDR3 is CSARVEAFF. The DNA for the CDR3 is TGCAGTGCTAGAGTGGAAGCTTTCTTT.

This chain links TRBV2 with TRBJ2-5; D gene ambiguous. This CDR3 is 13 amino acids long. Per the germline V gene, CDR1 is SNHLY and CDR2 is FYNNEI. V was pared by 6 bases and J by 1 base, with 9 bases between. The CDR3 loop reads CASRRWGQETQYF. The DNA of the CDR3 is TGTGCCAGCAGGAGGTGGGGCCAAGAGACCCAGTACTTC.

The genes are TRBV11-2 and TRBJ1-3; D might be TRBD1 (6 bases). Germline CDR1 SGHAT, CDR2 FQNNGV. Deletions cut 5 bases from V and 4 bases from J, with 18 bases between. The CDR3 contains 16 residues. CDR3 protein: CASSPTAGGRGNTIYF. In DNA, the CDR3 is TGTGCCAGCAGCCCGACGGCGGGGGGGCGCGGAAACACCATATATTTT. The full variable domain, its missing parts supplied by reference TRBV11-2 and TRBJ1-3, is EAGVAQSPRYKIIEKRQSVAFWCNPISGHATLYWYQQILGQGPKLLIQFQNNGVVDDSQLPKDRFSAERLKGVDSTLKIQPAKLEDSAVYLCASSPTAGGRGNTIYFGEGSWLTVV.

The CDR3 spells CAWSVSPRYGNTIYF. For the CDR3, the DNA is TGTGCCTGGAGTGTTAGTCCCCGCTACGGAAACACCATATATTTT. The rearrangement uses TRBV30 and TRBJ1-3; D unclear. In germline, CDR1 is GTSNPN, CDR2 SVGIG (reference sequence). The CDR3 runs 15 residues. Trimming left V 0 bases short and J 4 bases short, with 13 bases between.

The CDR3 coding sequence is TGTGCCAGCAGCTTAAGTGGTCGAGATTCACCCCTCCACTTT. It codes for CASSLSGRDSPLHF. V is TRBV7-9 and J is TRBJ1-6, with no clear D. Looked up from germline, CDR1 is SEHNR and CDR2 is FQNEAQ (reference sequence). This CDR3 has 14 residues. V was trimmed by 2 bases and J by 8 bases, leaving 10 bases between them. Supplemented by reference TRBV7-9 and TRBJ1-6, the full variable domain reads DTGVSQNPRHKITKRGQNVTFRCDPISEHNRLYWYRQTLGQGPEFLTYFQNEAQLEKSRLLSDRFSAERPKGSFSTLEIQRTEQGDSAMYLCASSLSGRDSPLHFGNGTRLTVT.